This TCR beta chain is drawn from a study of T-cell reconstitution after alpha-beta-depleted transplantation in children. This clonotype was seen at least ten times. Its specificity is not known. A TCRbeta library incorporating unique molecular identifiers was prepared. TCRdb independently ran MiXCR on the PCR reads; one entry per CDR3 protein. The repertoire holds tens of thousands of distinct CDR3 sequences, roughly 4.4% seen once, with approximately 20% in the top ten. Findings and limits, study-wide: It was reported that alpha-beta T cells came from several hundred expanded graft clones (about two months after transplant). Surviving recipient T cells and thymic progenitors produced the high day-60 TCRbeta diversity seen in some patients. After one year, T-cell counts and TCRbeta diversity mostly came from new T cells.

The CDR3 runs 14 residues. V was shortened by 4 bases and J by 2 bases, with 14 bases between the two germline ends. Germline CDR1 and CDR2: SQVTM and ANQGSEA. The source is a boy in the first two years of life who had a stem cell transplant for acute myeloid leukemia, so the T cells may come from the graft donor. The specimen comprised PBMCs, mostly from graft donor cells, sampled 180 days after TCRalphabeta/CD19-depleted stem cell transplant. The chain recombines TRBV29-1 with TRBJ1-1; D unresolved. The CDR3 protein is CSVVKGEVNTEAFF. The CDR3, as DNA: TGCAGCGTTGTAAAGGGTGAAGTAAACACTGAAGCTTTCTTT.